This TCR beta chain was recovered during a study of cytomegalovirus exposure and HLA in healthy donors. Study-level findings and limits: Among the sequence variants, a highly shared cluster was likely an artifact of sequencing.

Germline lookup yields CDR1 MNHNY and CDR2 SVGAGI (reference sequence). The CDR3 spans 15 residues. V was pared by 6 bases and J by 2 bases, with 16 bases between. Note on this clone: Its cognate antigen is unknown.

The PCR was carried out with 60 Vbeta primers and 13 Jbeta primers. Clones were sequenced by immunoSEQ multiplex PCR, and TCRdb holds only the in-frame ones, with some missing. The sample lists roughly 130,000 clones, approximately 79% occurring once. The source is a man between 18 and 35 years old in good health and CMV-seronegative. The sequencing input was PBMCs. The chain links TRBV6-6 to TRBJ2-5; D might be TRBD1 (5 bases). This chain's CDR3 is CASRVTGYLQETQYF. CDR3 DNA sequence: TGTGCCAGCAGAGTAACAGGATACCTACAAGAGACCCAGTACTTC.